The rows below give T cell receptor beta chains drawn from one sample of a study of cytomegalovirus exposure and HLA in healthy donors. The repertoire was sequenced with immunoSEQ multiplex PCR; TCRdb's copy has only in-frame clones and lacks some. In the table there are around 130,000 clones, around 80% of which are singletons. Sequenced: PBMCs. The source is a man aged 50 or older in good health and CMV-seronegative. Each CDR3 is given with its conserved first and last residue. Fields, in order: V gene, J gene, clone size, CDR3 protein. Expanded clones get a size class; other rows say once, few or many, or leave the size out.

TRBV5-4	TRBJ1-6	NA	CASSLQGYNSPLHF
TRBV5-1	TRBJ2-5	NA	CASSLADRGLGETQYF
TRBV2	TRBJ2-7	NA	CATIPLLIGTGGPDEQYF
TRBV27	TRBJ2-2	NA	CASSFSTGELFF
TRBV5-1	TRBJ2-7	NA	CASRLTESSYEQYF
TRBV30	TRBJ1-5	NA	CAWSRGPHSNQPQHF
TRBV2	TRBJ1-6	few	CASSEDSLGALHF
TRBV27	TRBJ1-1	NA	CASSLRPRDRNTEAFF
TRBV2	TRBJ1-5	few	CASKEQYDQPQHF
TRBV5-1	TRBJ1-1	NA	CASSPQGASTEAFF
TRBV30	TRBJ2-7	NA	CAWSVKYEGDEQYF
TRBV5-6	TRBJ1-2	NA	CASSGRDRSTYGYTF
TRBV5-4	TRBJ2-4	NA	CASSLDRSSGAKTYF
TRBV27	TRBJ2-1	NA	CASSFAGRSYNEQFF
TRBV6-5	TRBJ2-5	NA	CASSYRETQYF
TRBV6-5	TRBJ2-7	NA	CASSYGASGGAYEQYF
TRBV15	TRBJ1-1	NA	CATSRGQTPNTEAFF
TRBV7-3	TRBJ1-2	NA	CASSPTPDSGGYTF
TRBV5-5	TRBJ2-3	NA	CASRLPGSTDTQYF
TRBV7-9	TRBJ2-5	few	CASSFPGQETQYF
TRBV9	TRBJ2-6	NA	CASSVTIPGTGVDVLTF
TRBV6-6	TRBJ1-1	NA	CASSTALSTEAFF
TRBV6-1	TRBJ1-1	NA	CASRSRTDYFEAFF
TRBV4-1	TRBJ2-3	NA	CASSQAHREPQYF
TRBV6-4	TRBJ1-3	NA	CARRSRREVLSGNTIYF
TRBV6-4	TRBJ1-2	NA	CASNWRRYTF
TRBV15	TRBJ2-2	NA	CATRQGGRTGELFF
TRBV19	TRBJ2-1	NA	CASSMKLAGNEQFF
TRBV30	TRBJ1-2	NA	CAWSRGGINYGYTF
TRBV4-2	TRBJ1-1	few	CASSQLRGYTEAFF
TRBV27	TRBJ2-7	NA	CASSYRVSYEQYF
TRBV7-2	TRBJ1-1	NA	CASSLGGRYTEAFF
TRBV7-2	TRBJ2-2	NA	CASRTGVGAGELFF
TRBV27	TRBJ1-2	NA	CASSLGMTDYGYTF
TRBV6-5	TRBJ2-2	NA	CASRWDRVTGELFF
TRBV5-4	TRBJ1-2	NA	CASSTTAGTYGYTF
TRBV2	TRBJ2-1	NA	CASSEATGLALYNEQFF
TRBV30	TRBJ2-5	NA	CAWSLGGTVGTQYF
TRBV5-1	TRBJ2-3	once	CASSSSGGGPDTQYF
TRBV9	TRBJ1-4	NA	CASSLRTGANEKLFF
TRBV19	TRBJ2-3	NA	CASKTANTDTQYF
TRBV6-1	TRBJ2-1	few	CASSALSIEQFF
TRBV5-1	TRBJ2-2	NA	CASSRDRGTGELFF
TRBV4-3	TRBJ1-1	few	CASSLGQFTEAFF
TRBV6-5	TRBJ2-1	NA	CASSYYKNNEQFF
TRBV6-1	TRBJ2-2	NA	CASRGQGAIPGELFF
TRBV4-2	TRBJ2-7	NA	CASSQGTGIYEQYF
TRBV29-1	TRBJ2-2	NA	CSVVSGGMNTGELFF
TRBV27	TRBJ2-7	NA	CASSLSGQGFLYEQYF
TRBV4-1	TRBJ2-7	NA	CASSQLPGLAGAGLDEQYF
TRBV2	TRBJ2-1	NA	CATQPTSGSYNEQFF
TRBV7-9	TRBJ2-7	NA	CASQTGRGSYEQYF
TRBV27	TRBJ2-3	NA	CASTSSGGTQYF
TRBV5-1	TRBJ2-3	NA	CASSLTGTDTDTQYF
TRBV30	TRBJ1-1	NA	CAWSVQGMAFF
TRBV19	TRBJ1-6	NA	CASSIAAGQGGSPLHF
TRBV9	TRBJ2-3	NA	CASSPTGAPDTQYF
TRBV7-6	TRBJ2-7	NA	CASSLRIRYVQGAGMDEQYF